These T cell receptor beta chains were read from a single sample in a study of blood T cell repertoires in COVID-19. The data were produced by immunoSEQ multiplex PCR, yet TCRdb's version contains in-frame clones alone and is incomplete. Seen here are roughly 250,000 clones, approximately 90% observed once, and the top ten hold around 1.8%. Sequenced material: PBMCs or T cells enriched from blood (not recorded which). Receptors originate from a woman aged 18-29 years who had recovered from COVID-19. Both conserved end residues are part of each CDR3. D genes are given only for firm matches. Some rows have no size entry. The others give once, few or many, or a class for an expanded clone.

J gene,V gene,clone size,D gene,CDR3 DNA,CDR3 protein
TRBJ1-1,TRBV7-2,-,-,TGTGCCAGCAGCTTAGCGCGTTCATTAAAAGCTTTCTTT,CASSLARSLKAFF
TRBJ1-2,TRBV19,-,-,TGTGCCAGTAGTATGCGGACAGCCTATGGCTACACCTTC,CASSMRTAYGYTF
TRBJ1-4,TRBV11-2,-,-,TGTGCCAGCAGTCGCCCTGGAGCCCTGGGAAAACTGTTTTTT,CASSRPGALGKLFF
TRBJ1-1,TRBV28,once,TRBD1,TGTGCCAGCAGTTCCATGACAGGGCCGGAAGCTTTCTTT,CASSSMTGPEAFF
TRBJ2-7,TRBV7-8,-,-,TGTGCCAGCAGCTTACGGACGGGAGAAGGTGGTGGGCAGTACTTC,CASSLRTGEGGGQYF
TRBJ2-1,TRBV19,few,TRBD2,TGTGCCAGTAGATCCGGGACTAGCGGAGACAATGAGCAGTTCTTC,CASRSGTSGDNEQFF
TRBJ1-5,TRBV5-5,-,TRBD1,TGTGCCAGCAGCTTGGGCGGGACAGGCAATCAGCCCCAGCATTTT,CASSLGGTGNQPQHF
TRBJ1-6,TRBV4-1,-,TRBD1,TGCGCCAGCAGCCAATGGGGGACAGCTCCTAATTCACCCCTCCACTTT,CASSQWGTAPNSPLHF
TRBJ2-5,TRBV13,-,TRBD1,TGTGCCAGCAGCACCAGACAGGGGGCAGCTGAAGAGACCCAGTACTTC,CASSTRQGAAEETQYF
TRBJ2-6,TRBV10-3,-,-,TGTGCCAACCAACCCGACACTGGGGCCAACGTCCTGACTTTC,CANQPDTGANVLTF
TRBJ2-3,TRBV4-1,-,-,TGCGCCAGCAGCCTAACAGGGTACACAGATACGCAGTATTTT,CASSLTGYTDTQYF
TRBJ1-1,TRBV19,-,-,TGTGCCAGTAGTGTTTTGTCGGGGGTGAACACTGAAGCTTTCTTT,CASSVLSGVNTEAFF
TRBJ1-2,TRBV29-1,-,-,TGCAGCGGAACAGAGCTCAACTATGGCTACACCTTC,CSGTELNYGYTF
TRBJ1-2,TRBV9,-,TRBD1,TGTGCCAGCAGAGCAGGGGGAGTCGGGGGCTACACCTTC,CASRAGGVGGYTF
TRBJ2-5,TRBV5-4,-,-,TGTGCCAGCAGGAGGCTAGCGACCAAAGAGACCCAGTACTTC,CASRRLATKETQYF
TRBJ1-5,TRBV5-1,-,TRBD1,TGCGCCAGCAGCGCCGGACAGGCAAATCAGCCCCAGCATTTT,CASSAGQANQPQHF
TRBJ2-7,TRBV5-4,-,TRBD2,TGTGCCAGCAGCAAGGGACTAGCGGGGGGGTTAGACGAGCAGTACTTC,CASSKGLAGGLDEQYF
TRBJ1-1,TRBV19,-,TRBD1,TGTGCCAGTAGTGCATTGGACAGGGCGGGGACTGAAGCTTTCTTT,CASSALDRAGTEAFF
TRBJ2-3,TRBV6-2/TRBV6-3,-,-,TGTGCCAGCAGTTACCTTTCCACGCAGGGTGGAGATACGCAGTATTTT,CASSYLSTQGGDTQYF
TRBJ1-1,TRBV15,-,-,TGTGCCACCAGCACCAGGGCTACTGAAGCTTTCTTT,CATSTRATEAFF
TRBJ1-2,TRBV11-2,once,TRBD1,TGTGCCAGCAGCCCCGGACAGGGTCAGGGCTACACCTTC,CASSPGQGQGYTF
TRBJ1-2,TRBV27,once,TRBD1,TGTGCCAGCAGTCCGGACAGGGCCGGCCACCCTAACTATGGCTACACCTTC,CASSPDRAGHPNYGYTF
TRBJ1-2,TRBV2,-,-,TGTGCCAGCTCAACACGGGAGGGCTTCTATGGCTACACCTTC,CASSTREGFYGYTF
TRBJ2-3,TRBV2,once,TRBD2,TGTGCCAGCAGGACACCCCTTTGGACTAGCGGGGTAGGCACAGATACGCAGTATTTT,CASRTPLWTSGVGTDTQYF
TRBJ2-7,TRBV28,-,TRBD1,TGTGCCAGCAGTTTATTGCCAGGGGGCCTATCCTACGAGCAGTACTTC,CASSLLPGGLSYEQYF
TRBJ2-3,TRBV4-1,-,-,TGCGCCAGCAGCCAAGATCGAGATACGCAGTATTTT,CASSQDRDTQYF
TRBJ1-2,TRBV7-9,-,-,TGTGCCAGCAGCTTAGCGAGGCTTGGCTACACCTTC,CASSLARLGYTF
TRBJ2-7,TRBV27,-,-,TGTGCCAGCAGTTTAGGTAGTCTCGGGGTTGGGGAGCAGTACTTC,CASSLGSLGVGEQYF
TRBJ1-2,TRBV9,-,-,TGTGCCAGCAGCGCCCAGGGAATAGGGAAAAATGGCTACACCTTC,CASSAQGIGKNGYTF
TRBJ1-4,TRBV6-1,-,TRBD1,TGTGCCAGCAGTGAGCAACAGGGGGCTTTTGAAAAACTGTTTTTT,CASSEQQGAFEKLFF
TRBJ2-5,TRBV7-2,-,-,TGTGCCAGCAGCTTTGAGGGTCAAGAGACCCAGTACTTC,CASSFEGQETQYF
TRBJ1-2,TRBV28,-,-,TGTGCCAGCAGTTTTGAAAAGGTGGGCAGCTCCTATGGCTACACCTTC,CASSFEKVGSSYGYTF
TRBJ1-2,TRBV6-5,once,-,TGTGCCAGCAGTTCGACGACTACTAACTATGGCTACACCTTC,CASSSTTTNYGYTF
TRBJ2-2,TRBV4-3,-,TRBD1,TGCGCCAGCAGCCAGGGACAGGGACACACCGGGGAGCTGTTTTTT,CASSQGQGHTGELFF
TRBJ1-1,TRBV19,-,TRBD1,TGTGCCAGTAGTATAGTGGGACAGGGTAAGGCTTTCTTT,CASSIVGQGKAFF
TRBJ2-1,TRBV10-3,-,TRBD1,TGTGCCATCAGTGGAACGACAGGGGGAAGAGGGAACAATGAGCAGTTCTTC,CAISGTTGGRGNNEQFF
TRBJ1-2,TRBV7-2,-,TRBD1,TGTGCCAGCAGCCGTGACAGGGACTATGGCTACACCTTC,CASSRDRDYGYTF
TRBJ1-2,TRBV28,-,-,TGTGCCAGCTCTTCCGGGTCCCGTGGCTACACCTTC,CASSSGSRGYTF
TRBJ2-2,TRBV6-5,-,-,TGTGCCAGCAGACAAACTAGTTCCGGGGAGCTGTTTTTT,CASRQTSSGELFF
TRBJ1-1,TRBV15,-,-,TGTGCCACCAGCAGAGTACCAGGGGCTGAAGCTTTCTTT,CATSRVPGAEAFF
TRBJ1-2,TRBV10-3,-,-,TGTGCCATCAGTGACTCCTTAGATGGCTACACCTTC,CAISDSLDGYTF
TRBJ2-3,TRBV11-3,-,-,TGTGCCAGCAGCTTGGGCAGGAGCACAGATACGCAGTATTTT,CASSLGRSTDTQYF
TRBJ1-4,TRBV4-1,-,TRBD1,TGCGCCAGCAGCCAATCAGGGGCAGGGGGCATGGCTAATGAAAAACTGTTTTTT,CASSQSGAGGMANEKLFF
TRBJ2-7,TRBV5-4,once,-,TGTGCCAGCAGCTTGGAAGGGGGTAGCTCCTACGAGCAGTACTTC,CASSLEGGSSYEQYF
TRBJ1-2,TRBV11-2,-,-,TGTGCCAGCAGCCCCGGTAGTCTGTTCTATGGCTACACCTTC,CASSPGSLFYGYTF
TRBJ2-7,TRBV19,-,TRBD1,TGTGCCAGTAGTGGGGGACAGGGAGTATTCTACGAGCAGTACTTC,CASSGGQGVFYEQYF